The next 4 T cell receptor beta chains were all read from a single sample in a study of blood T cell repertoires in COVID-19. Measured with immunoSEQ multiplex PCR; TCRdb has only the in-frame clones, and not every one. The table records 300,000 to 400,000 clones, roughly 89% of them present only once. Sequenced: peripheral blood. These receptors all come from a man younger than 40 with COVID-19, enrolled during active disease.

The gene calls are TRBV7-2 and TRBJ2-7; D is unresolved. This CDR3 region has 12 residues. CDR1 is SGHTA and CDR2 is FQGNSA in the germline V gene. Trimming took 4 bases from V and 2 from J, leaving 6 bases between them. The chain's CDR3 is CASSSNPYEQYF. The CDR3, as DNA: TGTGCCAGCAGCTCTAACCCCTACGAGCAGTACTTC.

The genes are TRBV5-8 and TRBJ1-1; D uncertain. V was trimmed by 0 bases and J by 4 bases, leaving 7 bases between them. CDR1 and CDR2 (germline): SGHTS, YDEGEE. CDR3 size: 13 residues. CDR3 DNA sequence: TGTGCCAGCAGCTTGGACAGTTTCACTGAAGCTTTCTTT. Its translation: CASSLDSFTEAFF.

Comment on this clone: Other DNA sequences in this specimen translate into the identical CDR3. The chain has TRBV12-3 or TRBV12-4 and TRBJ1-2; D is undetermined. The length of the CDR3 is 11 residues. The germline V and J ends were trimmed by 6 bases and 3 bases, with 5 bases remaining between them. The CDR3: CASSRDYGYTF. CDR3 nucleotides: TGTGCCAGCAGCCGGGACTATGGCTACACCTTC.

The rearrangement joins TRBV27 to TRBJ1-2, with D possibly being TRBD1 (6 bases). Germline CDR1 reads MNHEY; CDR2 reads SMNVEV (reference sequence). The V end lost 6 bases, the J end lost 5 bases, and 13 bases lay between the germline ends. The CDR3 loop spans 13 amino acids. CDR3 in DNA: TGTGCCAGCAGCCCGGACAGACTATATGGCTACACCTTC. Residues: CASSPDRLYGYTF.